The 28 T cell receptor beta chains in this list originate from one sample, sequenced in a study of human T cells and chemical hapten exposure. Time point of the sample: patch test 2, 6 weeks after DPC sensitization. Specified treatment: therapeutic diphenylcyclopropenone sensitization with weekly scalp DPC. TCRdb re-called the RACE reads through MiXCR, storing one row per CDR3 protein. The sample has some 90,000 distinct CDR3 sequences; over 10% are singletons. The starting material was whole blood, obtained in connection with sensitization to the hapten diphenylcyclopropenone (DPC). The receptors come from a woman between 40 and 50 years old with alopecia areata. Some clones in this sample may be carry-over from other donors' samples.

Worth noting for this clonotype: The junction does not match germline at one end; this may be a read error. This chain joins TRBV5-6 and TRBJ2-1; TRBD1 agrees at 7 bases. CDR1 is SGHDT, CDR2 YYEEEE, per germline. The CDR3 consists of 13 residues. CDR3 sequence reads: CASTLQGDNEQFF. CDR3 sequence (DNA): TGTGCCAGCACCTTGCAGGGGGACAATGAGCAGTTCTTC.

The chain is built from TRBV6-2 or TRBV6-3 and TRBJ1-1; D gene uncertain. Germline values: CDR1 MNHEY, CDR2 SVGEGT. The CDR3 totals 15 residues. Trimming took off 3 bases at V and 3 bases at J, with 14 bases between the two ends. The CDR3 nucleotides are TGTGCCAGCAGTTATGGTCTATTTTCGGACACTGAAGCTTTCTTT. Protein: CASSYGLFSDTEAFF.

The V gene is TRBV6-2 or TRBV6-3, the J gene TRBJ2-6, with D unresolved. Trimming removed 5 bases at V and 2 bases at J, with 7 bases between. The CDR3 has 14 residues. Germline V lookup: CDR1 MNHEY, CDR2 SVGEGT. The DNA for the CDR3 is TGTGCCAGCAGTCCAGATACTGGGGCCAACGTCCTGACTTTC. Protein: CASSPDTGANVLTF.

The V gene is TRBV4-2, the J gene TRBJ1-1, with no clear D. This CDR3 region has 13 residues. V dropped 0 bases and J dropped 6 bases, with 8 bases sitting between them. Germline V gene sequence: CDR1 LGHNA, CDR2 YNFKEQ. The DNA for the CDR3 is TGTGCCAGCAGCCAAGAGAGGGTTCCTGAAGCTTTCTTT. This gives the protein CASSQERVPEAFF.

This clonotype was detected a few times. CDR3 loop: CASSPQGGGETQYF. The CDR3 DNA follows: TGTGCCAGCAGCCCTCAGGGAGGTGGGGAGACCCAGTACTTC. The chain links TRBV12-3 or TRBV12-4 to TRBJ2-5; a possible D gene is TRBD2 (6 bases). The CDR3 totals 14 residues. V was cut by 6 bases and J by 5 bases, with 16 bases left in between.

A few counts support this clonotype. The genes are TRBV7-9 and TRBJ2-7, with D perhaps TRBD2 (5 bases). There are 13 residues in the CDR3. In germline, CDR1 is SEHNR, CDR2 FQNEAQ (reference sequence). V lost 5 bases and J 2 bases, leaving 10 bases between the germline ends. The CDR3 region is CASSPGIPYEQYF. The CDR3 nucleotides read TGTGCCAGCAGCCCCGGGATACCCTACGAGCAGTACTTC.

A word on this clonotype: One base away lies a much larger clone, so this may be a sequencing read error. J is TRBJ2-7 and V is TRBV30, with D possibly matching TRBD1 (5 bases). CDR1 and CDR2 (germline): GTSNPN, SVGIG (reference sequence). Trimming took 7 bases from V and 5 from J, leaving 12 bases between them. The CDR3 has 11 residues. CDR3 in amino acids: CAYRQRNEQYF. The CDR3 bases are TGTGCCTACCGACAGCGAAACGAGCAGTACTTC. Using reference TRBV30 and TRBJ2-7 for the parts outside the CDR3, the full variable domain is SQTIHQWPATLVQPVGSPLSLECTVEGTSNPNLYWYRQAAGRGLQLLFYSVGIGQISSEVPQNLSASRPQDRQFILSSKKLLLSDSGFYLCAYRQRNEQYFGPGTRLTVT.

This clonotype was seen repeatedly, ten times or more. This chain connects TRBV20-1 to TRBJ2-3, with a weak D call TRBD2 (5 bases). V dropped 2 bases and J dropped 0 bases, with 12 bases sitting between them. From germline, CDR1 is DFQATT and CDR2 SNEGSKA (reference sequence). The CDR3 extends over 15 amino acids. The CDR3 protein is CSARPGLISTDTQYF. The DNA for the CDR3 is TGCAGTGCTAGACCCGGACTGATTAGCACAGATACGCAGTATTTT.

Ten or more counts support this clonotype. The chain carries TRBV21-1 and TRBJ2-7; TRBD2 is taken as the D call from the table, unchecked against the DNA. TRBV21-1 is tagged as a pseudogene. The CDR3 loop spans 16 amino acids. This chain's CDR3 is CASSKNGLAGSYEQYF. The DNA for the CDR3 is TGTGCCAGCAGCAAAAACGGACTAGCGGGGTCCTACGAGCAGTACTTC.

This clonotype was detected only a few times. The chain uses TRBV20-1 and TRBJ2-1; D may match TRBD1 or TRBD2 (5 bases each). Trimming pared 0 bases from V and 6 bases from J, leaving 6 bases between. CDR1 DFQATT and CDR2 SNEGSKA come from the germline V gene (reference sequence). The CDR3 has 12 amino acids. The CDR3 DNA reads TGCAGTGCTAGAGATGGGACCAATGAGCAGTTCTTC. Amino acids: CSARDGTNEQFF.

The sample holds many counts of this clonotype. The chain uses TRBV30 and TRBJ2-6; TRBD1 agrees at 7 bases. Germline values: CDR1 GTSNPN, CDR2 SVGIG (reference sequence). The CDR3 is 17 residues long. J gave up 0 bases and V 0 bases, and 5 bases lay outside the gene matches. DNA of the CDR3: TGTGCCTGGAGTGTAGACAGGGTTCGCTCTGGGGCCAACGTCCTGACTTTC. It specifies CAWSVDRVRSGANVLTF. The whole variable domain, remainder taken from reference TRBV30 and TRBJ2-6, is SQTIHQWPATLVQPVGSPLSLECTVEGTSNPNLYWYRQAAGRGLQLLFYSVGIGQISSEVPQNLSASRPQDRQFILSSKKLLLSDSGFYLCAWSVDRVRSGANVLTFGAGSRLTVL.

The table lists this clonotype with a few counts. The rearrangement uses TRBV11-1 and TRBJ1-1, with D hard to call. Trimming shortened V by 4 bases and J by 6 bases, and 15 bases separated the two germline ends. Germline CDR1 SGHAT, CDR2 FQDESV (reference sequence). The CDR3 is made up of 14 amino acids. The CDR3 DNA sequence: TGTGCCAGCAGCTCGACTGGGATTGGAGCTGAAGCTTTCTTT. Amino acid sequence: CASSSTGIGAEAFF.

This clonotype was recorded at least ten times. The genes are TRBV20-1 and TRBJ2-7, with TRBD2 matching 9 bases. CDR3 length: 15 amino acids. The trim removed 5 bases at V and 5 bases at J, leaving 13 bases unmatched. Germline CDR1 DFQATT, CDR2 SNEGSKA (reference sequence). Here the CDR3 DNA reads TGCAGTGCTTACAAAGCGGGACTAGCAAACCACGAGCAGTACTTC. Residues: CSAYKAGLANHEQYF.

This clonotype has a count of ten or more. The chain has TRBV28 and TRBJ1-3; D not resolved. CDR1 and CDR2 (germline): MDHEN, SYDVKM. Trimming stripped 5 bases from V and 4 bases from J, with 15 bases between. The CDR3 extends over 15 amino acids. CDR3 coding DNA: TGTGCCAGCAGTAACGCTGGGTCGCGAGGAAACACCATATATTTT. Encoded protein: CASSNAGSRGNTIYF.

The rearrangement links TRBV6-2 or TRBV6-3 to TRBJ2-1; 9 nucleotides line up with TRBD1. After removal of 6 bases from V and 6 bases from J, the junction contained 9 bases not matched to a gene. Looked up from germline, CDR1 is MNHEY and CDR2 is SVGEGT. CDR3 length: 15 amino acids. The CDR3 loop reads CASRLQGAPFNEQFF. The CDR3 DNA is TGTGCCAGCAGGTTACAGGGGGCCCCTTTCAATGAGCAGTTCTTC.

This clonotype was seen only a few times. The chain couples TRBV19 to TRBJ2-1, with 10 bases fitting TRBD1. Germline CDR1 is LNHDA and CDR2 is SQIVND (reference sequence). With V trimmed by 6 bases and J by 4 bases, 9 bases remained unmatched. The CDR3 loop spans 16 amino acids. CDR3 DNA: TGTGCCAGTAGCATACCTTGGACAGGGGGATACAATGAGCAGTTCTTC. This sequence encodes CASSIPWTGGYNEQFF.

The rearrangement uses TRBV12-3 or TRBV12-4 and TRBJ1-3; maybe TRBD1 (6 bases). Trimming removed 3 bases from V and 9 bases from J, with 12 bases in between. The CDR3 loop spans 13 amino acids. DNA for the CDR3: TGTGCCAGCAGTTTGGGTCAGGGGATCACCATATATTTT. The encoded protein is CASSLGQGITIYF.

This clonotype was found many times. The genes are TRBV30 and TRBJ2-7, with 8 bases lining up with TRBD1. J was trimmed by 1 base and V by 6 bases; bases with no gene match: 2. Germline CDR1 and CDR2: GTSNPN and SVGIG (reference sequence). The CDR3 totals 12 residues. CDR3 coding DNA: TGTGCCTGCTACAGGGGGTCCTACGAGCAGTACTTC. This codes for CACYRGSYEQYF.

The CDR3: CASSTTGGINTEAFF. DNA for the CDR3: TGTGCCAGCAGTACGACAGGGGGCATCAACACTGAAGCTTTCTTT. The chain uses TRBV7-3 and TRBJ1-1, with 10 positions matching TRBD1. CDR1 SGHTA and CDR2 FQGTGA come from the germline V gene. The CDR3 is 15 residues long. V gave up 6 bases and J gave up 2 bases; unmatched junction bases: 6. The variable domain in full, with the rest retrieved from reference TRBV7-3 and TRBJ1-1, is GAGVSQTPSNKVTEKGKYVELRCDPISGHTALYWYRQSLGQGPEFLIYFQGTGAADDSGLPNDRFFAVRPEGSVSTLKIQRTERGDSAVYLCASSTTGGINTEAFFGQGTRLTVV.

The chain combines TRBV28 with TRBJ2-5; tentative D call: TRBD2 (6 bases). Germline-derived CDR1 and CDR2 are MDHEN and SYDVKM. There are 13 residues in the CDR3. V gave up 7 bases and J gave up 4 bases, with 13 bases separating them. The CDR3, as DNA: TGTGCCAGCACCCTCGAGGGAGGAGAGACCCAGTACTTC. This gives the protein CASTLEGGETQYF.

This clonotype was found a few times. This chain uses TRBV4-3 with TRBJ1-4, with TRBD1 matching over 10 bases. The junction had 3 bases not matched to a gene; V was cut back by 1 base and J by 7 bases. CDR3 size: 15 residues. CDR1 and CDR2 from the germline V gene are LGHNA and YSLEER. CDR3 bases: TGCGCCAGCAGCCAAGGGGACAGGGGTGGTGAAAAACTGTTTTTT. Translation gives CASSQGDRGGEKLFF.

Notes on this clonotype: The junction and the germline gene differ at one end; a read error may be behind it. The chain links TRBV12-3 or TRBV12-4 to TRBJ2-7; maybe TRBD2 (6 bases). The CDR3 spans 14 residues. The CDR3 region is CASSLARGTYEQCF. The CDR3 bases are TGTGCCAGCAGTTTAGCGCGCGGGACCTACGAGCAGTGCTTC.

The CDR3 loop reads CASSLGGASGAYNEQFF. DNA of the CDR3: TGTGCCAGCAGCTTGGGGGGAGCTAGCGGGGCTTACAATGAGCAGTTCTTC. The V gene is TRBV5-4, the J gene TRBJ2-1; 9 bases are shared with TRBD2. This CDR3 region has 17 residues. V was clipped by 0 bases and J by 4 bases; unmatched bases: 8. The germline CDR1 and CDR2 sequences are SGHNT and YYREEE (reference sequence).

Ten or more counts support this clonotype. The V gene is TRBV13, the J gene TRBJ2-6, with D unclear. V lost 0 bases and J 4 bases, leaving 7 bases between the germline ends. The CDR3 is 15 residues long. The V gene's germline CDR1 is PRHDT and CDR2 FYEKMQ (reference sequence). Here the CDR3 reads CASSLGISGANVLTF. CDR3 in DNA: TGTGCCAGCAGCTTAGGGATTTCGGGGGCCAACGTCCTGACTTTC.

This clonotype was picked up a small number of times. This rearrangement joins TRBV14 to TRBJ2-1; D may be TRBD2 (6 bases). The CDR3 extends over 14 amino acids. CDR1 and CDR2 from the germline V gene are SGHDN and FVKESK. Trimming took 4 bases from V and 6 from J, leaving 13 bases between them. For the CDR3, the DNA is TGTGCCAGCAGCCCGTGGGCGGGGACCAATGAGCAGTTCTTC. Encoded protein: CASSPWAGTNEQFF.

The chain links TRBV12-3 or TRBV12-4 to TRBJ1-6; D may be TRBD1 (6 bases). The CDR3 length is 13 residues. Trimming took 5 bases from V and 13 from J, leaving 15 bases between them. CDR3 nucleotides: TGTGCCAGCAGTATCACAGGGAACAGGCCCCTCCACTTT. This gives the protein CASSITGNRPLHF.

This clonotype was observed a few times. The V call is TRBV4-2, the J call TRBJ2-3; the D gene could be TRBD1 or TRBD2 (5 bases each). CDR3 size: 16 residues. The V end lost 0 bases, the J end lost 1 base, and 11 bases lay between the germline ends. Germline loops: CDR1 LGHNA, CDR2 YNFKEQ. The CDR3 here is CASSQDFLGGTDTQYF. The CDR3 DNA sequence: TGTGCCAGCAGCCAAGACTTTCTGGGGGGCACAGATACGCAGTATTTT.

In this sample, this clonotype turned up many times. This rearrangement joins TRBV6-2 or TRBV6-3 to TRBJ1-5; D is unresolved. The CDR3 is 16 amino acids. CDR1 and CDR2 from the germline V gene are MNHEY and SVGEGT. Trimming shortened V by 0 bases and J by 2 bases, and 11 bases separated the two germline ends. The CDR3 loop reads CASSYSGRSRNQPQHF. The CDR3 DNA sequence: TGTGCCAGCAGTTACTCGGGGAGGAGCCGCAATCAGCCCCAGCATTTT.